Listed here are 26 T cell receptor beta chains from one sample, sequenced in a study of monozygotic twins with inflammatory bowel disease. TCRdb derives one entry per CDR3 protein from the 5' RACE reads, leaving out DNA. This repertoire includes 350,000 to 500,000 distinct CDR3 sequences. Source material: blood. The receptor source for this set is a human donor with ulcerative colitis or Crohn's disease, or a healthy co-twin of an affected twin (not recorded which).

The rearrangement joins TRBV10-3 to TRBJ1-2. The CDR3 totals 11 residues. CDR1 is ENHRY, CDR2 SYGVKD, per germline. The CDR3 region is CAISEGGGYTF.

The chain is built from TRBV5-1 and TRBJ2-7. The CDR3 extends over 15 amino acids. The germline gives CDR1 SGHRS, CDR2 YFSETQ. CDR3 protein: CASSLAEGGFYEQYF.

Here the CDR3 reads CASSQGRFGEKLFF. This sequence joins TRBV3-1 and TRBJ1-4. The CDR3 extends over 14 amino acids. Germline V gives CDR1 LGHDT, CDR2 YNNKEL (reference sequence).

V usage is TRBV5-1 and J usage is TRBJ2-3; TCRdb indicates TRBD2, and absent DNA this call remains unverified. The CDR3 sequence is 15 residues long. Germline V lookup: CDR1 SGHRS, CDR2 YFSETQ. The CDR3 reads CASSVTGPPQDTQYF. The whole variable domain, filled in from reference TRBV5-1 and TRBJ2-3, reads KAGVTQTPRYLIKTRGQQVTLSCSPISGHRSVSWYQQTPGQGLQFLFEYFSETQRNKGNFPGRFSGRQFSNSRSEMNVSTLELGDSALYLCASSVTGPPQDTQYFGPGTRLTVL.

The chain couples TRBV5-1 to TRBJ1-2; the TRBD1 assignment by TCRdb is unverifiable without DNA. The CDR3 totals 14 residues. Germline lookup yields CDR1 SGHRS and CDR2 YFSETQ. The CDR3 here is CASSSGTGAYGYTF. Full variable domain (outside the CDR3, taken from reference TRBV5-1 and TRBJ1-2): KAGVTQTPRYLIKTRGQQVTLSCSPISGHRSVSWYQQTPGQGLQFLFEYFSETQRNKGNFPGRFSGRQFSNSRSEMNVSTLELGDSALYLCASSSGTGAYGYTFGSGTRLTVV.

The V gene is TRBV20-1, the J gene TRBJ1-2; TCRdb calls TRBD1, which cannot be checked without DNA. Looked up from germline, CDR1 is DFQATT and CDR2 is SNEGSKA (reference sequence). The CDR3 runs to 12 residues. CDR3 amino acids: CSAGTGADGYTF.

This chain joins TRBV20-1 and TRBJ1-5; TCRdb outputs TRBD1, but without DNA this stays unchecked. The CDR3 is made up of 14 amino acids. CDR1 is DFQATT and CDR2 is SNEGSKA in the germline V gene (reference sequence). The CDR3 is CSAQLGGAGQPQHF.

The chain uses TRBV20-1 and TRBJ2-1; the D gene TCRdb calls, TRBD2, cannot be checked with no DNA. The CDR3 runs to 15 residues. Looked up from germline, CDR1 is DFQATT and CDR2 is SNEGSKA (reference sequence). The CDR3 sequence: CSSKASGESYNEQFF.

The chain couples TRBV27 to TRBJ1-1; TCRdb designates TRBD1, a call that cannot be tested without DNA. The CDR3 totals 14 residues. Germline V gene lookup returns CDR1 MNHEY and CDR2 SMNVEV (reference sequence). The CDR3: CASSSPGRNTEAFF.

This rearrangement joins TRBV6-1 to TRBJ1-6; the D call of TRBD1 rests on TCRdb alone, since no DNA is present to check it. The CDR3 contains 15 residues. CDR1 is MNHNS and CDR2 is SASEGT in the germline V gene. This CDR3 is CATTPSGTVNSPLHF.

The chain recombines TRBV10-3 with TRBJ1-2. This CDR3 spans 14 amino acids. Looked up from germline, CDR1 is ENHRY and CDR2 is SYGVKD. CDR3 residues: CAISELYQNYGYTF.

CDR3 amino acids: CSARDGRGTGELFF. V and J are TRBV20-1 and TRBJ2-2; TCRdb's D call, TRBD1, is unchecked because there is no DNA. This CDR3 contains 14 residues. Germline lookup yields CDR1 DFQATT and CDR2 SNEGSKA (reference sequence).

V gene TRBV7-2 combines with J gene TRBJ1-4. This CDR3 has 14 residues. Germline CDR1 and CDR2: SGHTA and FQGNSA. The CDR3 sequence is CASSLAGYSEKLFF.

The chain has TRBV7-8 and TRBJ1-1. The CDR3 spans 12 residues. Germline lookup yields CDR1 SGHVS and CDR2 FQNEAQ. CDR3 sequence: CASSLEFTEAFF.

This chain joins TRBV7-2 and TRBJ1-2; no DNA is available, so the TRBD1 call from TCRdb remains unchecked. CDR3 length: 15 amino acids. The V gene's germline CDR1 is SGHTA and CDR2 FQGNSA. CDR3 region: CASSVKGQGGYGYTF. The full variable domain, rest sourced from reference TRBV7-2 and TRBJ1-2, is GAGVSQSPSNKVTEKGKDVELRCDPISGHTALYWYRQSLGQGLEFLIYFQGNSAPDKSGLPSDRFSAERTGGSVSTLTIQRTQQEDSAVYLCASSVKGQGGYGYTFGSGTRLTVV.

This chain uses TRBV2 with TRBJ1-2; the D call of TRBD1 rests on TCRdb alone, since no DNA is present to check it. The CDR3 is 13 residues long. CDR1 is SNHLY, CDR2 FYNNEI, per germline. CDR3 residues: CASSEGTNYGYTF.

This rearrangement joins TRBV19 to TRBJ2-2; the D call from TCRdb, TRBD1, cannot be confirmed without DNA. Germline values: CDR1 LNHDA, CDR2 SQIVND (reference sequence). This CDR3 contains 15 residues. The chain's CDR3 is CASSTGQILTGELFF. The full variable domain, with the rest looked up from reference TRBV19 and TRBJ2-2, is DGGITQSPKYLFRKEGQNVTLSCEQNLNHDAMYWYRQDPGQGLRLIYYSQIVNDFQKGDIAEGYSVSREKKESFPLTVTSAQKNPTAFYLCASSTGQILTGELFFGEGSRLTVL.

CDR3 loop: CSATGLAPSGANVLTF. The chain carries TRBV20-1 and TRBJ2-6; TCRdb's assignment of TRBD2 cannot be checked, as there is no DNA. Germline CDR1 and CDR2: DFQATT and SNEGSKA (reference sequence). CDR3 length: 16 residues.

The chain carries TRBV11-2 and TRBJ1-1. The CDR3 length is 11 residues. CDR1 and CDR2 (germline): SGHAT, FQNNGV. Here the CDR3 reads CASSPLAKAFF.

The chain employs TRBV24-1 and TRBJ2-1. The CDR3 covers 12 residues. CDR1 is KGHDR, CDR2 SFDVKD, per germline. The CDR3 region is CATSDPAREQFF.

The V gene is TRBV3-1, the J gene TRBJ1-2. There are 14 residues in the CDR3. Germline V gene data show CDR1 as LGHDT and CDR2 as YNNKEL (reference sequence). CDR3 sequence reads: CASSRQGVGYGYTF.

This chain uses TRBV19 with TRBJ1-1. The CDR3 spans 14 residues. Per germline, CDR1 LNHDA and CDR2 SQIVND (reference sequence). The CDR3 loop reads CASSLGRSNTEAFF.

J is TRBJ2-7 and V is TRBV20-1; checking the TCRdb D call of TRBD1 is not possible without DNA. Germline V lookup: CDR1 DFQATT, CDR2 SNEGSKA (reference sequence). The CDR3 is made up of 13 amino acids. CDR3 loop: CSAPGQGAGEQYF.

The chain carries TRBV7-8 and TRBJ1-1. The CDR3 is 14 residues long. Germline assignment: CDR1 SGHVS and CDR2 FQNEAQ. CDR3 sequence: CASSLAGVNTEAFF. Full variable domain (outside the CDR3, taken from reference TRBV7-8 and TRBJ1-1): GAGVSQSPRYKVAKRGQDVALRCDPISGHVSLFWYQQALGQGPEFLTYFQNEAQLDKSGLPSDRFFAERPEGSVSTLKIQRTQQEDSAVYLCASSLAGVNTEAFFGQGTRLTVV.

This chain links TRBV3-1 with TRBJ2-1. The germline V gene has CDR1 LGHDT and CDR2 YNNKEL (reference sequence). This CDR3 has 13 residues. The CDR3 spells CASSQAGKREQFF.

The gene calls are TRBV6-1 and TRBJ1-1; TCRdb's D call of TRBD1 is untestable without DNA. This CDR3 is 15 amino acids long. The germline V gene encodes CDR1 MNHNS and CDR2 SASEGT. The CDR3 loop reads CASSGSTGVYTEAFF.